One T cell receptor (beta chain) is described in this entry. Assay used: immunoSEQ multiplex PCR; TCRdb lists only in-frame clones, some missing. The table lists 36,000 or so clones, about 92% of them singletons. The CDR3 runs 13 residues. CDR1 is SGHNT, CDR2 YYREEE, per germline (reference sequence). With 3 bases removed from V and 8 bases from J, the gap between germline ends came to 12 bases. This sample stems from a study of T cell changes during pregnancy in multiple sclerosis. Sequencing was done on a sample of PBMCs (not recorded whether the cells were cultured). The TCR was taken from a female donor with multiple sclerosis, enrolled in a pregnancy study. The J gene is TRBJ2-1, the V gene TRBV5-4, with D perhaps matching TRBD2 (6 bases). The CDR3 spells CASSWWGEDEQFF. DNA of the CDR3: TGTGCCAGCAGCTGGTGGGGGGAGGATGAGCAGTTCTTC.